The 18 T cell receptor beta chains below all came from one sample that was sequenced in a study of identical twins. TCRdb reprocessed the 5' RACE reads with MiXCR, giving one entry per CDR3 protein. The top ten clones hold more than 2.5% of a sample with a few hundred thousand distinct CDR3 sequences, 9% to 10% of them seen once. The sample also formed part of further work on yellow fever vaccine responses in identical twins.

The specimen was PBMCs. The receptor source for this set is a woman between 18 and 30 years old in good health.

This chain uses TRBV29-1 with TRBJ2-7, with D possibly being TRBD2 (5 bases). The CDR3 is 15 amino acids. Germline V gives CDR1 SQVTM, CDR2 ANQGSEA. V was trimmed by 1 base and J by 0 bases, leaving 13 bases between them. The CDR3, as DNA: TGCAGCGTTGAAGTCGCCGGGGTTAGCTCCTACGAGCAGTACTTC. Encoded protein: CSVEVAGVSSYEQYF.

The V gene is TRBV27, the J gene TRBJ2-1; tentative D call: TRBD1 (8 bases). V dropped 9 bases and J dropped 3 bases, with 12 bases sitting between them. The CDR3 has 13 residues. The germline V gene encodes CDR1 MNHEY and CDR2 SMNVEV (reference sequence). This CDR3 reads CASNRGGYNEQFF. As DNA, the CDR3 is TGTGCCAGTAACAGGGGGGGCTACAATGAGCAGTTCTTC.

This clonotype was observed a handful of times. The genes are TRBV11-2 and TRBJ2-2; TRBD2 aligns across 12 bases. CDR3 length: 13 amino acids. CDR1 is SGHAT, CDR2 FQNNGV, per germline. The V and J ends lost 5 bases and 11 bases, in that order; junction bases with no gene match: 3. DNA of the CDR3: TGTGCCAGCAGCCCTGGACTAGCGGGAGAGCTGTTTTTT. This sequence encodes CASSPGLAGELFF.

The chain couples TRBV12-3 or TRBV12-4 to TRBJ2-3; 10 bases match TRBD1. The V gene end was trimmed by 6 bases and the J gene end by 0 bases; junction bases not matched to a gene: 6. This CDR3 spans 16 amino acids. The CDR3 DNA reads as TGTGCCAGCAGGGACAGGGGGAAAACTAGCACAGATACGCAGTATTTT. This sequence encodes CASRDRGKTSTDTQYF.

This clonotype came up a few times. The chain couples TRBV29-1 to TRBJ2-7; weak D call: TRBD1 (6 bases). V was pared by 5 bases and J by 0 bases, with 14 bases between. The CDR3 covers 14 residues. The germline V gene encodes CDR1 SQVTM and CDR2 ANQGSEA. The chain's CDR3 is CSVIRGDNSYEQYF. The CDR3 DNA follows: TGCAGCGTTATCAGAGGGGACAACTCCTACGAGCAGTACTTC.

This clonotype was detected only a few times. Written as DNA, the CDR3 is TGTGCCAGCAGTGACACAGGGGGCCTCTATGGCTACACCTTC. It codes for CASSDTGGLYGYTF. The chain employs TRBV6-4 and TRBJ1-2; 9 bases are a match to TRBD1. CDR1 and CDR2 from the germline V gene are MRHNA and SNTAGT. The CDR3 has 14 residues. V lost 2 bases to trimming and J lost 4 bases; unmatched junction nucleotides: 2.

This clonotype has just a few counts. This sequence joins TRBV5-1 and TRBJ2-1, with D perhaps assigned TRBD1 or TRBD2 (6 bases each). CDR1 is SGHRS and CDR2 is YFSETQ in the germline V gene. The CDR3 extends over 16 amino acids. V lost 1 base to trimming and J lost 0 bases, with 11 bases between them. The CDR3 is CASSLLGGTSYNEQFF. The CDR3 coding sequence is TGCGCCAGCAGCTTGTTAGGGGGGACCTCCTACAATGAGCAGTTCTTC.

The chain couples TRBV5-1 to TRBJ2-3; D is uncertain. V lost 0 bases and J lost 0, with 8 bases in between. This CDR3 spans 15 amino acids. Germline-derived CDR1 and CDR2 are SGHRS and YFSETQ. DNA of the CDR3: TGCGCCAGCAGCTTGGGGTTCCCTAGCACAGATACGCAGTATTTT. Translation gives CASSLGFPSTDTQYF.

This clonotype has at least ten counts. V usage is TRBV20-1 and J usage is TRBJ1-2; 8 nucleotides match TRBD1. The CDR3 consists of 15 residues. Germline V gene sequence: CDR1 DFQATT, CDR2 SNEGSKA (reference sequence). V dropped 0 bases and J dropped 4; count of bases not matched to a gene: 7. CDR3 in amino acids: CSARDPTGDLYGYTF. The CDR3 DNA sequence: TGCAGTGCTAGAGATCCGACAGGGGACCTCTATGGCTACACCTTC.

The chain has TRBV12-3 or TRBV12-4 and TRBJ2-7, with 8 bases matching TRBD1. This CDR3 region has 15 residues. V gave up 5 bases and J gave up 6 bases; unmatched junction bases: 12. Here the CDR3 DNA reads TGTGCCAGCAGTCCTTGGGTTGACAGGGGCGGCGAGCAGTACTTC. Its translation is CASSPWVDRGGEQYF.

This clonotype was seen at least ten times. V usage is TRBV4-1 and J usage is TRBJ2-5; TRBD2 is a possible D gene (7 bases). Trimming left V 1 base short and J 0 bases short, with 12 bases between. The CDR3 spans 16 residues. The germline CDR1 and CDR2 sequences are MGHRA and YSYEKL. CDR3 coding DNA: TGCGCCAGCAGCCAAGTGGGGGGGCGGAACCAAGAGACCCAGTACTTC. This codes for CASSQVGGRNQETQYF.

The chain combines TRBV5-1 with TRBJ2-7; D is uncertain. Trimming pared 4 bases from V and 6 bases from J, leaving 8 bases between. Germline V gene data show CDR1 as SGHRS and CDR2 as YFSETQ. The CDR3 runs to 11 residues. The CDR3 sequence: CASSATGEQYF. The CDR3 nucleotides read TGCGCCAGCAGCGCAACGGGCGAGCAGTACTTC. Looking up the rest from reference TRBV5-1 and TRBJ2-7 gives the full variable domain: KAGVTQTPRYLIKTRGQQVTLSCSPISGHRSVSWYQQTPGQGLQFLFEYFSETQRNKGNFPGRFSGRQFSNSRSEMNVSTLELGDSALYLCASSATGEQYFGPGTRLTVT.

This clonotype has a handful of counts. This rearrangement joins TRBV2 to TRBJ2-3; TRBD2 aligns across 13 bases. Germline V lookup: CDR1 SNHLY, CDR2 FYNNEI. The V and J ends lost 8 bases and 5 bases, in that order; junction bases with no gene match: 16. CDR3 length: 18 amino acids. The CDR3 nucleotides are TGTGCCAGCTGCCCCGGACTAGCGGGAGTGAATGTCGGAGATACGCAGTATTTT. Translated: CASCPGLAGVNVGDTQYF.

This clonotype was picked up a small number of times. This chain joins TRBV7-9 and TRBJ2-7; 10 bases fit TRBD2. Trimming took 1 base from V and 0 from J; bases not matched to a gene: 6. Looked up from germline, CDR1 is SEHNR and CDR2 is FQNEAQ (reference sequence). This CDR3 contains 17 residues. CDR3 residues: CASSLGGLAGDSYEQYF. CDR3 DNA sequence: TGTGCCAGCAGCTTAGGAGGGCTAGCGGGAGACTCCTACGAGCAGTACTTC.

The sample holds many counts of this clonotype. The chain has TRBV4-1 and TRBJ2-7; D remains unclear. There are 14 residues in the CDR3. Germline lookup yields CDR1 MGHRA and CDR2 YSYEKL. V shed 0 bases and J shed 0 bases, with 6 bases lying between them. CDR3: CASSQDKFSYEQYF. DNA for the CDR3: TGCGCCAGCAGCCAAGATAAATTCTCCTACGAGCAGTACTTC.

The chain couples TRBV9 to TRBJ2-5, with 8 bases aligning to TRBD1. The CDR3 is 15 amino acids. Germline V gene sequence: CDR1 SGDLS, CDR2 YYNGEE. V gave up 4 bases and J gave up 0 bases; unmatched junction bases: 5. The CDR3 coding sequence is TGTGCCAGCAGCCCCCGGACAGGGTACCAAGAGACCCAGTACTTC. It yields the protein CASSPRTGYQETQYF.

This clonotype was counted between two and nine times. The chain recombines TRBV29-1 with TRBJ2-1; maybe TRBD2 (5 bases). Germline CDR1 and CDR2: SQVTM and ANQGSEA. This CDR3 has 12 amino acids. Between the trimmed V and J ends, which lost 7 bases and 2 bases, there was a span of 9 bases. The CDR3 DNA is TGCAGCGGGAAGAGGGCCTACAATGAGCAGTTCTTC. It yields the protein CSGKRAYNEQFF.

This clonotype was counted many times. The chain has TRBV4-1 and TRBJ1-1, with a tentative D call TRBD1 (6 bases). This CDR3 comprises 16 residues. Between the trimmed V and J ends, which lost 0 bases and 0 bases, there was a span of 11 bases. Germline CDR1 is MGHRA and CDR2 is YSYEKL. CDR3 loop: CASSQDGGHLNTEAFF. The DNA of the CDR3 is TGCGCCAGCAGCCAAGATGGGGGGCACTTGAACACTGAAGCTTTCTTT.